The T cell receptor (beta chain) described here comes from a study of beta chain features in type 1 diabetes. General study points: Type 1 diabetes patients had moderately but significantly shorter TCRB CDR3s in all four CD4+ subsets. At VDJ recombination sites, type 1 diabetes patients had fewer insertions and more deleted nucleotides. A potential influence of HLA type upon TCRB rearrangement remained unresolved herein.

V was shortened by 3 bases and J by 3 bases, with 15 bases between the two germline ends. The germline gives CDR1 SNHLY, CDR2 FYNNEI. The CDR3 consists of 15 residues. Of note for this clone: The target antigen is unknown.

The whole isolated RNA underwent reverse transcription, so sequencing captured expressed TCRB transcripts. Naive, central memory and regulatory T cell samples produced a mean of approximately 3.6 million reads. Libraries were prepared by immunoSEQ multiplex PCR; TCRdb keeps only in-frame clonotypes and omits some of them. Of 500,000 to 650,000 clones listed, 9.5% to 15% are singletons. This sequence originates from a man younger than 45 with type 1 diabetes. The chain uses TRBV2 and TRBJ2-7, with a weak D call TRBD1 (5 bases). Sequences were obtained from naive CD4+ T cells from blood. The CDR3: CASSDGHRQSYEQYF. The CDR3 DNA is TGTGCCAGCAGTGATGGACACCGGCAAAGCTACGAGCAGTACTTC.